This T cell receptor (beta chain) was recorded in a study of chemoradiotherapy in HPV16-positive cancers. Sequencing used immunoSEQ multiplex PCR; TCRdb keeps in-frame clones, though not all of them. Altogether about 24,000 clones are present, 87% being singletons, with the ten largest covering about 4.5%. J gave up 2 bases and V 5 bases, and 9 bases lay outside the gene matches. Germline V gives CDR1 SGHDN, CDR2 FVKESK. The CDR3 spans 15 residues. Concerning this clone: The target antigen is unknown.

Study results and limitations: Only two HPV16-positive patients supplied the functional HPV-specificity definition. Non-HPV-specific T cells did not expand in tumors during treatment, whereas candidate HPV-specific clones and E7-related motifs did. For HPV16-positive patients, expanding HPV-responsive T cells associated with longer recurrence-free survival.

Sequenced material: blood, taken from a patient who underwent chemoradiotherapy. V gene TRBV14 combines with J gene TRBJ2-7, with TRBD1 matching 7 bases. The sequence came from a human donor with HPV-associated anogenital cancer. Written as DNA, the CDR3 is TGTGCCAGCAGCGATTGGACAGGCGGCACCTACGAGCAGTACTTC. Translated, it gives CASSDWTGGTYEQYF.